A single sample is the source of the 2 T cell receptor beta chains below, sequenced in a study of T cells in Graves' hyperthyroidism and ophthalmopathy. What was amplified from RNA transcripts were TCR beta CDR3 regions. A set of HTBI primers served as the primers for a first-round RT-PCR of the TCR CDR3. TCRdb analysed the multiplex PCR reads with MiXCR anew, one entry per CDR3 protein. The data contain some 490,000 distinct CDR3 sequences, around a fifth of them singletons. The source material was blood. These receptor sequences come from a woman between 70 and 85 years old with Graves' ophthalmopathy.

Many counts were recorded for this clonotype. The DNA for the CDR3 is TGCAGTGCCCGGCAGGGGGCGCAGGAGACCCAGTACTTC. It yields the protein CSARQGAQETQYF. The rearrangement uses TRBV20-1 and TRBJ2-5; 8 nucleotides line up with TRBD1. Germline assignment: CDR1 DFQATT and CDR2 SNEGSKA (reference sequence). The CDR3 loop spans 13 amino acids. The trim removed 6 bases at V and 5 bases at J, leaving 8 bases unmatched.

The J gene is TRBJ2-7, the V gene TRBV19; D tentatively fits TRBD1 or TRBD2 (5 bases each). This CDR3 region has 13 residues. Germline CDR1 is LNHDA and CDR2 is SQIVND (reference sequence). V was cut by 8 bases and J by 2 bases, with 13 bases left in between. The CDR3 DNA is TGTGCCAGTTCAATCCGGGACCCCTACGAGCAGTACTTC. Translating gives CASSIRDPYEQYF. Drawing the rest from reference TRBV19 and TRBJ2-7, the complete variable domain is DGGITQSPKYLFRKEGQNVTLSCEQNLNHDAMYWYRQDPGQGLRLIYYSQIVNDFQKGDIAEGYSVSREKKESFPLTVTSAQKNPTAFYLCASSIRDPYEQYFGPGTRLTVT.